The T cell receptor (beta chain) described here comes from a study of T cell responses to AZD1222 COVID-19 vaccine. Study-wide context: Pooled in the analysis were second doses at about 4 or about 12 weeks.

For this clone: Its antigen is currently unknown.

Germline loops: CDR1 MNHEY, CDR2 SVGEGT. The CDR3 consists of 15 residues. The V segment lost 6 bases and the J segment 10 bases; nucleotides outside the gene matches: 9. Generated by immunoSEQ multiplex PCR, the TCRdb table keeps only in-frame clones and is missing some. The profile covers 130,000 or so clones, with roughly nine tenths appearing a single time and over 5% taken by the ten largest. Regarding the study as a whole: Unmutated variant regions reportedly attract nearly half of all spike-specific TCRs. Recipients of AZD1222 seropositive at baseline numbered only six or seven. Spike-spanning, vaccine-associated CD4 TCRs were dominant at 160-218 and 743-854.

The source is an adult in good health. The chain recombines TRBV6-2 or TRBV6-3 with TRBJ2-1, with TRBD2 matching over 13 bases. The input for sequencing was peripheral blood, taken on day 0 of AZD1222 vaccination. CDR3 residues: CASSDGLAGAREQFF. The CDR3 bases are TGTGCCAGCAGCGACGGACTAGCGGGAGCGCGGGAGCAGTTCTTC.